The clone carrying this T cell receptor (beta chain) was observed many times. The antigen is unknown. This entry belongs to a study of T cells in Graves' hyperthyroidism and ophthalmopathy. Notes on the study in general: Separating ophthalmopathy from stable hyperthyroidism was achieved by a 13 V-J model.

The investigators amplified TCR beta CDR3 regions from RNA transcripts. First-round RT-PCR of the TCR CDR3 relied on the HTBI primer set. Via MiXCR, TCRdb re-called the multiplex PCR reads, giving one row per CDR3 protein. The table shows 200,000 to 250,000 distinct CDR3 sequences, with over 15% occurring only once. Lactation, pregnancy, other autoimmune disease or uncontrolled infection excluded patients. Extraction of PBMCs used roughly 9.6 ml of fresh peripheral blood. Germline V lookup: CDR1 MNHEY, CDR2 SVGEGT. Trimming took 8 bases from V and 6 from J, leaving 17 bases between them. The CDR3 length is 14 residues.

V is TRBV6-2 or TRBV6-3 and J is TRBJ2-1; weak D call: TRBD1 (5 bases). The clonotype was recovered from a man aged 45 to 65 with Graves' hyperthyroidism. The sequenced sample consisted of blood. The CDR3 loop is CASGITGLGNEQFF. The DNA for the CDR3 is TGTGCCAGCGGAATAACAGGTTTAGGCAATGAGCAGTTCTTC.